This T cell receptor beta chain is drawn from a study of T cell changes during pregnancy in multiple sclerosis (dated by TCRdb to the late 2010s). In the study overall: In women with multiple sclerosis, the researchers looked at how the T cell repertoire shifted as pregnancy progressed.

Library preparation employed the immunoSEQ multiplex PCR assay. Drawn from immuneACCESS, this table holds only the in-frame rearrangements with V and J called that TCRdb kept. Clones are partly lost; checked studies trace under half to an unresolved V gene and leave the rest unexplained. The sample includes 90,000 to 130,000 clones, with 80% to 95% observed a single time. The ten largest clones capture 1.5% of the sample. Taken from cysteine to phenylalanine, the CDR3 has 14 residues. Here the CDR3 DNA is all that survives: 42 bases in frame from base 1. CDR1 and CDR2, looked up from the germline V gene, are SGHRS and YFSETQ. V loses 0 bases at its end and J loses 6 bases; junction bases beyond the gene matches: 0. As concerns this clone: Its antigen is currently not known. No quality values exist for individual bases; no much larger clone is one base distant.

The TCR originated in a female donor with multiple sclerosis, enrolled in a pregnancy study. Recombination linked TRBV5-1 to TRBJ1-6; 7 junctional bases match TRBD1. Sequencing used peripheral blood, obtained in the third trimester of pregnancy. DNA sequence: TGCGCCAGCAGCTTGGACAGGGGTAATTCACCCCTCCACTTT. Its amino acids are CASSLDRGNSPLHF.